Shown below are 21 T cell receptor beta chains from a single sample sequenced in a study of shared clonotypes between healthy human individuals. The protocol was immunoSEQ multiplex PCR, while the TCRdb copy is restricted to in-frame clones and leaves out a portion. The data contain about 2.4 million clones, under 95% of them singletons. Source material: naive CD4+ T cells from PBMCs. The subset denotes: CD45RA+ positively selected. These receptors were collected from a man aged 18 to 30 in good health. Some clones in this sample may be carry-over from other donors' samples.

The chain couples TRBV30 to TRBJ2-5; D unresolved. The DNA end favors TRBJ2-7, so the J call may be wrong. CDR1 and CDR2 from the germline V gene are GTSNPN and SVGIG (reference sequence). This CDR3 has 14 amino acids. CDR3 residues: CAWSLRRRSYEQYF. The DNA for the CDR3 is TGTGCCTGGAGTCTTAGAAGGCGTAGCTACGAGCAGTACTTC.

The chain links TRBV18 to TRBJ2-7, with D possibly TRBD1 on 5 matching bases. CDR3 size: 14 residues. The germline gives CDR1 KGHSH, CDR2 LQKENI. The V end was cut by 5 bases, the J end by 0 bases, with 11 bases between. The CDR3 sequence is CASSIDSSSYEQYF. The CDR3, as DNA: TGTGCCAGCTCAATTGACAGTAGCTCCTACGAGCAGTACTTC.

This clone was detected only once. The chain combines TRBV30 with TRBJ1-3; D remains unclear. CDR1 GTSNPN and CDR2 SVGIG come from the germline V gene (reference sequence). The CDR3 runs to 18 residues. Between the trimmed V and J ends, which lost 0 bases and 1 base, there was a span of 19 bases. CDR3 nucleotides: TGTGCCTGGAGTGTTGTTAGATCCCTTGGACGGTCTGGAAACACCATATATTTT. Translating gives CAWSVVRSLGRSGNTIYF. The entire variable domain, with the rest obtained from reference TRBV30 and TRBJ1-3, is as follows: SQTIHQWPATLVQPVGSPLSLECTVEGTSNPNLYWYRQAAGRGLQLLFYSVGIGQISSEVPQNLSASRPQDRQFILSSKKLLLSDSGFYLCAWSVVRSLGRSGNTIYFGEGSWLTVV.

V and J are TRBV6-5 and TRBJ1-4, with 7 bases lining up with TRBD1. V shed 6 bases, J shed 6 bases, and the junction held 7 bases outside the gene matches. CDR3 length: 14 residues. Germline V CDR1 and CDR2: MNHEY, SVGAGI. The chain's CDR3 is CASRAGTDHEKLFF. CDR3 DNA: TGTGCCAGCAGGGCCGGGACAGATCATGAAAAACTGTTTTTT.

The J gene is TRBJ1-5, the V gene TRBV28; D perhaps matches TRBD1 (5 bases). Germline assignment: CDR1 MDHEN and CDR2 SYDVKM. Trimming pared 6 bases from V and 0 bases from J, leaving 12 bases between. The CDR3 contains 15 residues. The CDR3, as DNA: TGTGCCAGCAGGGCAGGGTTCTATAGCAATCAGCCCCAGCATTTT. It specifies CASRAGFYSNQPQHF.

The chain combines TRBV5-1 with TRBJ1-2; D gene uncertain. The CDR3 consists of 13 residues. V dropped 0 bases and J dropped 10 bases, with 13 bases sitting between them. CDR1 SGHRS and CDR2 YFSETQ come from the germline V gene. CDR3 sequence (DNA): TGCGCCAGCAGCTTGGCCGGACGCAGTTTCTACACCTTC. Its protein product is CASSLAGRSFYTF.

The CDR3 region is CASSSTALGEDTQYF. CDR3 coding DNA: TGTGCCAGCAGCTCTACCGCCCTCGGTGAGGATACGCAGTATTTT. The V call is TRBV6-5, the J call TRBJ2-3; D unclear. The CDR3 length is 15 residues. Between the trimmed V and J ends, which lost 6 bases and 6 bases, there was a span of 19 bases. Germline V gene sequence: CDR1 MNHEY, CDR2 SVGAGI.

V is TRBV6-6 and J is TRBJ1-5; 10 bases match TRBD1. Trimming took 6 bases from V and 7 from J; bases not matched to a gene: 12. Looked up from germline, CDR1 is MNHNY and CDR2 is SVGAGI (reference sequence). The length of the CDR3 is 16 residues. The CDR3 coding sequence is TGTGCCAGCAGCACCCTTTGTGGGACAGGGGACCAGCCCCAGCATTTT. Translation: CASSTLCGTGDQPQHF.

CDR3 nucleotides: TGTGCCAGCAGCTTATTTGGCGCCACCGGGGAGCTGTTTTTT. Its protein product is CASSLFGATGELFF. This chain uses TRBV7-9 with TRBJ2-2; D call uncertain. The V gene lost 2 bases and the J gene lost 4 bases, with 8 bases spanning the gap. From germline, CDR1 is SEHNR and CDR2 FQNEAQ (reference sequence). The CDR3 spans 14 residues.

This chain joins TRBV7-8 and TRBJ2-5; weak D call: TRBD1 (6 bases). Germline V CDR1 and CDR2: SGHVS, FQNEAQ. This CDR3 region has 16 residues. V was shortened by 3 bases and J by 10 bases, with 24 bases between the two germline ends. Here the CDR3 DNA reads TGTGCCAGCAGCTTGGAAACGGGACACCCTATGGCGGGCCAGTACTTC. Its translation is CASSLETGHPMAGQYF. The full variable domain, rest sourced from reference TRBV7-8 and TRBJ2-5, is GAGVSQSPRYKVAKRGQDVALRCDPISGHVSLFWYQQALGQGPEFLTYFQNEAQLDKSGLPSDRFFAERPEGSVSTLKIQRTQQEDSAVYLCASSLETGHPMAGQYFGPGTRLLVL.

V usage is TRBV10-3 and J usage is TRBJ1-2; 7 nucleotides align to TRBD1. Trimming cost V 3 bases and J 8 bases; bases outside gene matches: 18. CDR3 length equals 17 residues. Germline assignment: CDR1 ENHRY and CDR2 SYGVKD. This chain's CDR3 is CAISDPTGSELGSGYTF. Written as DNA, the CDR3 is TGTGCCATCAGTGACCCGACAGGGTCGGAGCTCGGGAGCGGCTACACCTTC.

The chain has TRBV5-4 and TRBJ2-5; the D gene is possibly TRBD1 (6 bases). CDR1 and CDR2 (germline): SGHNT, YYREEE (reference sequence). This CDR3 region has 13 residues. V gave up 2 bases and J gave up 2 bases, with 7 bases separating them. The CDR3: CASSFRGQETQYF. CDR3 coding DNA: TGTGCCAGCAGCTTCAGGGGTCAAGAGACCCAGTACTTC.

J is TRBJ2-7 and V is TRBV7-3; D is undetermined. This CDR3 comprises 15 residues. The germline CDR1 and CDR2 sequences are SGHTA and FQGTGA. V lost 2 bases to trimming and J lost 5 bases, with 16 bases between them. CDR3 sequence: CASSLGSSRTDEQYF. The CDR3 DNA reads TGTGCCAGCAGCTTAGGTAGCTCTCGAACCGACGAGCAGTACTTC.

This rearrangement joins TRBV9 to TRBJ2-5; D is uncertain. The CDR3 runs 15 residues. The V gene lost 0 bases and the J gene lost 6 bases, with 15 bases spanning the gap. Germline CDR1 SGDLS, CDR2 YYNGEE. This CDR3 reads CASSVEPVVPKTQYF. The CDR3 DNA follows: TGTGCCAGCAGCGTAGAGCCAGTAGTTCCCAAGACCCAGTACTTC.

V gene TRBV6-5 combines with J gene TRBJ2-5; D assignment may be TRBD1 or TRBD2 (5 bases each). Per germline, CDR1 MNHEY and CDR2 SVGAGI. Between the trimmed V and J ends, which lost 2 bases and 5 bases, there was a span of 9 bases. CDR3 size: 13 residues. DNA of the CDR3: TGTGCCAGCAGTTACCAGGGACCTGAGACCCAGTACTTC. It codes for CASSYQGPETQYF.

The chain combines TRBV5-1 with TRBJ2-5; D uncertain. This CDR3 region has 14 residues. Trimming pared 4 bases from V and 2 bases from J, leaving 12 bases between. Per germline, CDR1 SGHRS and CDR2 YFSETQ. Here the CDR3 DNA reads TGCGCCAGCAGCACCAGATCAGTTCAAGAGACCCAGTACTTC. This gives the protein CASSTRSVQETQYF.

The CDR3 here is CASSYGVSGYGYTF. CDR3 in DNA: TGTGCCAGCAGTTACGGTGTTTCTGGCTATGGCTACACCTTC. This chain connects TRBV6-5 to TRBJ1-2; D not certain. This CDR3 contains 14 residues. Germline CDR1 MNHEY, CDR2 SVGAGI. Trimming shortened V by 2 bases and J by 4 bases, and 11 bases separated the two germline ends.

The chain has TRBV7-3 and TRBJ2-6, with D maybe TRBD2 (6 bases). CDR1 SGHTA and CDR2 FQGTGA come from the germline V gene. The CDR3 runs to 15 residues. V gave up 5 bases and J gave up 2 bases, with 10 bases separating them. The CDR3, as DNA: TGTGCCAGCAGCCCGGAGGGCCCTGGGGCCAACGTCCTGACTTTC. This gives the protein CASSPEGPGANVLTF.

The rearrangement joins TRBV18 to TRBJ2-1, with 8 bases that match TRBD2. This CDR3 region has 13 residues. The germline V gene encodes CDR1 KGHSH and CDR2 LQKENI. Unmatched junction bases numbered 10, after V lost 3 bases and J lost 15 bases. For the CDR3, the DNA is TGTGCCAGCTCACCCCAAGGGGGGACTAGGTTGTTCTTC. Translation gives CASSPQGGTRLFF.

Points on this clone: The same CDR3 arises from other DNA sequences in this sample as well. The chain uses TRBV5-1 and TRBJ2-5, with 10 bases fitting TRBD1. V was pared by 0 bases and J by 5 bases, with 4 bases of the junction left unmatched. Germline loops: CDR1 SGHRS, CDR2 YFSETQ. The CDR3 covers 15 residues. The CDR3 here is CASSLADRGSETQYF. The CDR3 DNA is TGCGCCAGCAGCTTGGCGGACAGGGGGAGTGAGACCCAGTACTTC.

A note on this clone: The sample carries other DNA sequences with the same CDR3. Written as DNA, the CDR3 is TGCGCCAGCAGCTCCGGGACTAGCGGCTACAATGAGCAGTTCTTC. Translation: CASSSGTSGYNEQFF. This sequence joins TRBV5-1 and TRBJ2-1; 11 bases align to TRBD2. From germline, CDR1 is SGHRS and CDR2 YFSETQ. The CDR3 spans 15 residues. V dropped 3 bases and J dropped 3; count of bases not matched to a gene: 2.